The 8 T cell receptor beta chains reported below all come from one sample, sequenced in a study of cytomegalovirus exposure and HLA in healthy donors. Libraries were prepared by immunoSEQ multiplex PCR; TCRdb keeps only in-frame clonotypes and omits some of them. The repertoire holds about 160,000 clones, approximately 89% seen once, with 10% in the top ten. Sequencing used PBMCs. These receptors were obtained from a woman aged 18 to 35 in good health and CMV-seropositive.

The chain couples TRBV6-5 to TRBJ2-5; D may be TRBD1 (6 bases). This CDR3 is built from 13 residues. Germline CDR1 MNHEY, CDR2 SVGAGI. V was clipped by 5 bases and J by 8 bases, with 15 bases between them. The CDR3 DNA reads TGTGCCAGCAGTCGAAGTCAGGGGAGAACCCAGTACTTC. It codes for CASSRSQGRTQYF.

The sample holds one count of this clone. The genes are TRBV5-1 and TRBJ1-4, with TRBD1 identical over 7 bases. With V trimmed by 5 bases and J by 3 bases, 7 bases remained unmatched. This CDR3 spans 15 amino acids. Germline CDR1 and CDR2: SGHRS and YFSETQ. CDR3 sequence: CASRQTGTANEKLFF. The CDR3 nucleotides read TGCGCCAGCAGGCAGACAGGGACGGCTAATGAAAAACTGTTTTTT.

This chain joins TRBV6-6 and TRBJ2-7, with 7 bases lining up with TRBD1. The CDR3 extends over 13 amino acids. The germline V gene has CDR1 MNHNY and CDR2 SVGAGI (reference sequence). V was pared by 6 bases and J by 1 base, with 3 bases of the junction left unmatched. CDR3 in DNA: TGTGCCAGCAGACACAGGGGATCCTACGAGCAGTACTTC. It yields the protein CASRHRGSYEQYF.

The chain joins TRBV5-1 to TRBJ2-7; D unclear. V was clipped by 0 bases and J by 3 bases, with 16 bases between them. Germline CDR1 is SGHRS and CDR2 is YFSETQ. The CDR3 is made up of 16 amino acids. As DNA, the CDR3 is TGCGCCAGCAGCTTGGTTGCAGCCGGGTCGGGCTACGAGCAGTACTTC. It is translated as CASSLVAAGSGYEQYF.

CDR3 sequence reads: CASSVASLGGATDTQYF. Here the CDR3 DNA reads TGTGCCAGCAGCGTAGCCTCATTAGGGGGGGCCACAGATACGCAGTATTTT. The chain couples TRBV9 to TRBJ2-3; D may be TRBD2 (7 bases). Deletions cut 0 bases from V and 2 bases from J, with 16 bases between. This CDR3 has 17 residues. Germline-derived CDR1 and CDR2 are SGDLS and YYNGEE.

V usage is TRBV18 and J usage is TRBJ1-1; D gene uncertain. Trimming removed 2 bases at V and 3 bases at J, with 10 bases between. The CDR3 totals 14 residues. Germline CDR1 reads KGHSH; CDR2 reads LQKENI. Here the CDR3 reads CASSPTNGDTEAFF. CDR3 coding DNA: TGTGCCAGCTCACCAACCAACGGGGACACTGAAGCTTTCTTT.

The chain recombines TRBV7-9 with TRBJ1-1, with D maybe TRBD1 (5 bases). The CDR3 loop spans 15 amino acids. V lost 3 bases and J 0 bases, leaving 11 bases between the germline ends. Germline V gene sequence: CDR1 SEHNR, CDR2 FQNEAQ (reference sequence). The CDR3 DNA reads as TGTGCCAGCAGCTTTCCCAGGGTGATGAACACTGAAGCTTTCTTT. Translating it yields CASSFPRVMNTEAFF.

This sequence joins TRBV2 and TRBJ2-1; 7 bases match TRBD2. Unmatched junction bases numbered 3, after V lost 2 bases and J lost 5 bases. In germline, CDR1 is SNHLY, CDR2 FYNNEI. This CDR3 is built from 14 residues. The CDR3 DNA is TGTGCCAGCAGTGAACTCAGCGGGGACAATGAGCAGTTCTTC. Its translation is CASSELSGDNEQFF.